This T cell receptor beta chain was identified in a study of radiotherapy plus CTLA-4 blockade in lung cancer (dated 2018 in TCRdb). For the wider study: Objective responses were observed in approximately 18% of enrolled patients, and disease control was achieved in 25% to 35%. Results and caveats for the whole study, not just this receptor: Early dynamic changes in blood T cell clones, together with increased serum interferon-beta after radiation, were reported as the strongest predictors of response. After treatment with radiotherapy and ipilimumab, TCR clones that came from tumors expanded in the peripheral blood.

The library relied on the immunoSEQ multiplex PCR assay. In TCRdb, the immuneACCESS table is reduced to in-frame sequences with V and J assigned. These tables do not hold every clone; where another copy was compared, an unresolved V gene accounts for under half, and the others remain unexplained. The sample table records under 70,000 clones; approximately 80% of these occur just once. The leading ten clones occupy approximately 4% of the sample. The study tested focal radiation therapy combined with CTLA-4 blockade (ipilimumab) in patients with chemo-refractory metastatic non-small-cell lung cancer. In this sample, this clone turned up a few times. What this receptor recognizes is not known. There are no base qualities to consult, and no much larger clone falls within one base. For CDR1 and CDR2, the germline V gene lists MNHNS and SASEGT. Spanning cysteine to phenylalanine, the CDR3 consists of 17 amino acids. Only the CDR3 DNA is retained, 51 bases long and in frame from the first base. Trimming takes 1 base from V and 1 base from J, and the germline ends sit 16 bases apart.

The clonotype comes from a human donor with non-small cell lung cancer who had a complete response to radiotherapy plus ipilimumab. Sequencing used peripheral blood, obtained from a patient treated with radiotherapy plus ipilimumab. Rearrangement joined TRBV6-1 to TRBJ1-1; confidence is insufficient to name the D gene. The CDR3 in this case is CASSEVRFSTSNTEAFF. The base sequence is TGTGCCAGCAGTGAAGTGAGATTTTCGACTTCGAACACTGAAGCTTTCTTT.